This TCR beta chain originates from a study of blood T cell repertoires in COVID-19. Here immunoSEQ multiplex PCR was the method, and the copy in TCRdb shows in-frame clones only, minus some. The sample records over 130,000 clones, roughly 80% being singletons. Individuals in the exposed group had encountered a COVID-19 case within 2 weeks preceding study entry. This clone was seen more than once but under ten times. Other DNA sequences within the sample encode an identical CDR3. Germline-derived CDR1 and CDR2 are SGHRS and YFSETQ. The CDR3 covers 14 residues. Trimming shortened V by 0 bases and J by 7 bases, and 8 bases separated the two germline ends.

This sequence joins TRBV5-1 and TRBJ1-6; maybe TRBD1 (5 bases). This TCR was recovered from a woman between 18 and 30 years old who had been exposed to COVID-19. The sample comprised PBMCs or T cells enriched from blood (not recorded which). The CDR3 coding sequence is TGCGCCAGCAGCTTGGCGTCAGGGAATTCACCCCTCCACTTT. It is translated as CASSLASGNSPLHF.